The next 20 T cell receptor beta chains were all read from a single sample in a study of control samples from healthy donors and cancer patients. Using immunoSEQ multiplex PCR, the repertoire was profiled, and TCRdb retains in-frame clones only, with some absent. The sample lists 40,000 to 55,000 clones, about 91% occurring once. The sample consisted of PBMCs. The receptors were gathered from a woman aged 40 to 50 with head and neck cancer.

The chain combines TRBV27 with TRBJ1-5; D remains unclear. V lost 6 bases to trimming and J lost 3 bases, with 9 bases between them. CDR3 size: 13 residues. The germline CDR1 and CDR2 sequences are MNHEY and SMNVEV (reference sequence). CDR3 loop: CASRDAFNQPQHF. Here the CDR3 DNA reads TGTGCCAGCAGGGACGCGTTCAATCAGCCCCAGCATTTT.

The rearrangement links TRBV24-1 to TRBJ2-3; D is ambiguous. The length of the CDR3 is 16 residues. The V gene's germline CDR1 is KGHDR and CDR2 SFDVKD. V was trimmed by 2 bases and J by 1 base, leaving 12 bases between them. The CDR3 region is CATSDSSILGTDTQYF. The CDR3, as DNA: TGTGCCACCAGTGATTCCAGTATACTCGGCACAGATACGCAGTATTTT.

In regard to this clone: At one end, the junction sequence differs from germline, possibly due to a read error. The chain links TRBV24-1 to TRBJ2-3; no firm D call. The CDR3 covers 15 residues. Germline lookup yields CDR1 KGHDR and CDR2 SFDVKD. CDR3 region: CTTSDLTDAPDTQYF. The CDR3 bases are TGTACCACCAGTGATTTGACGGACGCGCCAGATACGCAGTATTTT.

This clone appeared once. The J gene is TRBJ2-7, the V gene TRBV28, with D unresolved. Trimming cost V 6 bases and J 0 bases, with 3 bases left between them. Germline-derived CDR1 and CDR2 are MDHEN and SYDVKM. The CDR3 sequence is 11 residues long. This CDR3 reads CASRTSYEQYF. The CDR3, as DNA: TGTGCCAGCAGGACCTCCTACGAGCAGTACTTC. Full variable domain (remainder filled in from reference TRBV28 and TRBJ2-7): DVKVTQSSRYLVKRTGEKVFLECVQDMDHENMFWYRQDPGLGLRLIYFSYDVKMKEKGDIPEGYSVSREKKERFSLILESASTNQTSMYLCASRTSYEQYFGPGTRLTVT.

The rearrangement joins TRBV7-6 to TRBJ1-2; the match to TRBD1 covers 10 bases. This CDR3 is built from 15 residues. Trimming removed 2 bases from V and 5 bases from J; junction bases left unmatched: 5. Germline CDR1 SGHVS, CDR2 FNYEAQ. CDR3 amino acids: CASSLSGQGSYGYTF. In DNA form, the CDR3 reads TGTGCCAGCAGCTTATCGGGACAGGGGAGTTATGGCTACACCTTC.

CDR3 nucleotides: TGTGCCAGCAGTCCAACCGAGGGGGCTGGGGCCAACGTCCTGACTTTC. It encodes CASSPTEGAGANVLTF. The chain links TRBV9 to TRBJ2-6; tentative D call: TRBD1 (6 bases). Looked up from germline, CDR1 is SGDLS and CDR2 is YYNGEE. Trimming pared 5 bases from V and 2 bases from J, leaving 14 bases between. The CDR3 loop spans 16 amino acids.

The CDR3 reads CASSFSGGGETQYF. In nucleotides, the CDR3 is TGTGCCAGCAGTTTTTCGGGGGGAGGAGAGACCCAGTACTTC. The chain joins TRBV27 to TRBJ2-5; 7 bases match TRBD2. Germline V gene lookup returns CDR1 MNHEY and CDR2 SMNVEV (reference sequence). This CDR3 spans 14 amino acids. The V and J ends lost 3 bases and 4 bases, in that order; junction bases with no gene match: 5.

CDR3 nucleotides: TGTGCCAGCGACAGAGGGTCGTTTAATAGCAATCAGCCCCAGCATTTT. This gives the protein CASDRGSFNSNQPQHF. The chain links TRBV19 to TRBJ1-5; D might be TRBD1 (5 bases). CDR1 is LNHDA, CDR2 SQIVND, per germline (reference sequence). This CDR3 has 16 residues. V lost 9 bases and J lost 0, with 18 bases in between.

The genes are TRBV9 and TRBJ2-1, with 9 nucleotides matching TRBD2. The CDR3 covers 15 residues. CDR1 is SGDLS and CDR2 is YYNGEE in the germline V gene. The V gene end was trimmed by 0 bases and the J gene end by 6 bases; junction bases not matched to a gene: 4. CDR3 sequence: CASSVDSGRFNEQFF. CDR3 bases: TGTGCCAGCAGCGTAGATAGCGGGAGATTCAATGAGCAGTTCTTC.

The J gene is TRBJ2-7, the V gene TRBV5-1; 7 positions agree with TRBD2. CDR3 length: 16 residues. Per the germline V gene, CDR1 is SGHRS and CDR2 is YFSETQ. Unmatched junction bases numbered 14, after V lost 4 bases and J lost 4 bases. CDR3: CASSRWASGNMYEQYF. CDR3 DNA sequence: TGCGCCAGCAGCAGGTGGGCTAGCGGCAACATGTACGAGCAGTACTTC.

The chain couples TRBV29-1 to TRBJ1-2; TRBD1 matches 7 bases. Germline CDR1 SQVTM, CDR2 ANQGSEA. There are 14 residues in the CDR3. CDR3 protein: CIIYGVGGSDGYTF. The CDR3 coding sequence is TGCATTATTTATGGTGTAGGGGGCAGCGATGGCTACACCTTC.

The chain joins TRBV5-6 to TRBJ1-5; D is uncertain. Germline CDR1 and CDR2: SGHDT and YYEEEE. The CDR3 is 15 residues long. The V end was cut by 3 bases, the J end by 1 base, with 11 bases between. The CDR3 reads CASSSQGQSNQPQHF. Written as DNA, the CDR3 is TGTGCCAGCAGCTCCCAAGGGCAGAGCAATCAGCCCCAGCATTTT.

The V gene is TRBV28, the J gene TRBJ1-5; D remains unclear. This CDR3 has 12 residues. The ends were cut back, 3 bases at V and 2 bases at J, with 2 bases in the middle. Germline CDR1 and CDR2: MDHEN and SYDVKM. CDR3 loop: CASSLGNQPQHF. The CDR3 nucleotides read TGTGCCAGCAGTTTGGGCAATCAGCCCCAGCATTTT.

The CDR3 protein is CASSLVAGMNTEAFF. The CDR3 region has the DNA TGTGCCAGCAGCTTAGTGGCGGGGATGAACACTGAAGCTTTCTTT. V gene TRBV7-6 combines with J gene TRBJ1-1; D unresolved. V lost 1 base, J lost 0 bases, and 9 bases lay in between. Per germline, CDR1 SGHVS and CDR2 FNYEAQ. The CDR3 contains 15 residues.

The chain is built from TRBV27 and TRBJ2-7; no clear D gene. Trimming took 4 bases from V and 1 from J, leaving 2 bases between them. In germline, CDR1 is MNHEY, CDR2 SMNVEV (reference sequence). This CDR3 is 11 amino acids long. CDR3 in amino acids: CASSSSYEQYF. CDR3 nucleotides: TGTGCCAGCAGTTCTTCCTACGAGCAGTACTTC.

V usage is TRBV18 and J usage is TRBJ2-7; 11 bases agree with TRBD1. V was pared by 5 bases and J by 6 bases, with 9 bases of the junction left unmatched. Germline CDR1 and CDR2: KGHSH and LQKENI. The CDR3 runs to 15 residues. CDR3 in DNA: TGTGCCAGCTCATTATTTTCCGGGACAGGGGGCGAGCAGTACTTC. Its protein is CASSLFSGTGGEQYF. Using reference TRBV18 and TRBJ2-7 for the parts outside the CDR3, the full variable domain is NAGVMQNPRHLVRRRGQEARLRCSPMKGHSHVYWYRQLPEEGLKFMVYLQKENIIDESGMPKERFSAEFPKEGPSILRIQQVVRGDSAAYFCASSLFSGTGGEQYFGPGTRLTVT.

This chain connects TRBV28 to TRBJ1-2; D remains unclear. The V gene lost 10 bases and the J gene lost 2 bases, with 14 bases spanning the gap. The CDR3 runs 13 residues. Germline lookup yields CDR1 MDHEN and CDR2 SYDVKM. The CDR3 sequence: CAIHSRRNYGYTF. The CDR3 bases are TGTGCCATCCATTCCAGACGCAACTATGGCTACACCTTC.

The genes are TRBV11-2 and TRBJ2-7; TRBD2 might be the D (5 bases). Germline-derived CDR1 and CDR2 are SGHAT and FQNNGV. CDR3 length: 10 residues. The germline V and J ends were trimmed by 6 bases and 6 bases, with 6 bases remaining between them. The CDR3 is CASRGAEQYF. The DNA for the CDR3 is TGTGCCAGCAGGGGAGCCGAGCAGTACTTC.

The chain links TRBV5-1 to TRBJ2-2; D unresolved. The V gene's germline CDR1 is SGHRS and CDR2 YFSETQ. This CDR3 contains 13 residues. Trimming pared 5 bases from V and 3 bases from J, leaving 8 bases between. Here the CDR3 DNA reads TGCGCCAGCAGTCCCAGATACACCGGGGAGCTGTTTTTT. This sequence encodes CASSPRYTGELFF.

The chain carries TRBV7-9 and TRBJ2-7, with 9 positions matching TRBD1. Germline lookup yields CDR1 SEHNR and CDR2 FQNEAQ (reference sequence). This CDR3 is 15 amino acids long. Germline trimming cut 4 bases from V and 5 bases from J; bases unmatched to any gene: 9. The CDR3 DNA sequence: TGTGCCAGCAGCTCCTCCCGGGACAGGGTCAACGAGCAGTACTTC. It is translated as CASSSSRDRVNEQYF.